The rows below give T cell receptor beta chains drawn from one sample of a study of blood T cells in healthy people across ages. MiXCR, applied by TCRdb to the 5' RACE reads, yields one record per CDR3 protein. In the table there are about 780,000 distinct CDR3 sequences, 35% to 60% of which are singletons. Sequencing was carried out using blood. The receptor source for this set is a man older than 75 in good health. CDR3s include the opening cysteine and the closing phenylalanine or tryptophan. A D gene is named only where the DNA matches it firmly. The size entry is marked missing in some rows and otherwise reads once, few, many or a size class.

j_call: TRBJ2-3
cdr3_length: 17
v_call: TRBV12-3/TRBV12-4
d_call: .
clone_size: few
cdr3_aa: CASSRGLNPASTDTQYF
cdr3_nt: TGTGCCAGCAGTCGGGGCCTTAATCCTGCTAGCACAGATACGCAGTATTTT

j_call: TRBJ2-6
cdr3_length: 13
v_call: TRBV29-1
d_call: .
clone_size: .
cdr3_aa: CSVRSSGANVPTF
cdr3_nt: TGCAGCGTTAGAAGCTCTGGGGCCAACGTCCCGACTTTC

j_call: TRBJ1-2
cdr3_length: 15
v_call: TRBV7-2
d_call: TRBD1
clone_size: few
cdr3_aa: CASSSGQGAGRSYTF
cdr3_nt: TGTGCCAGCAGCTCCGGACAGGGTGCGGGTAGGAGCTACACCTTC

j_call: TRBJ1-5
cdr3_length: 15
v_call: TRBV12-3/TRBV12-4
d_call: .
clone_size: few
cdr3_aa: CASNIGFLGNQPQHF
cdr3_nt: TGTGCCAGCAACATCGGCTTTTTGGGCAATCAGCCCCAGCATTTT

j_call: TRBJ2-7
cdr3_length: 13
v_call: TRBV29-1
d_call: TRBD1
clone_size: .
cdr3_aa: CSVQPGGGHEQYF
cdr3_nt: TGCAGCGTTCAACCAGGGGGTGGACACGAGCAGTACTTC

j_call: TRBJ1-2
cdr3_length: 11
v_call: TRBV29-1
d_call: .
clone_size: .
cdr3_aa: CSVVSNYGYTF
cdr3_nt: TGCAGCGTTGTCTCTAACTATGGCTACACCTTC

j_call: TRBJ2-5
cdr3_length: 14
v_call: TRBV2
d_call: .
clone_size: .
cdr3_aa: CASRPGRLQETQYF
cdr3_nt: TGTGCCAGCAGGCCGGGGCGGTTACAAGAGACCCAGTACTTC

j_call: TRBJ1-2
cdr3_length: 14
v_call: TRBV2
d_call: .
clone_size: .
cdr3_aa: CASSVGDGHYGYTF
cdr3_nt: TGTGCCAGCAGTGTTGGTGACGGTCACTATGGCTACACCTTC

j_call: TRBJ2-3
cdr3_length: 14
v_call: TRBV6-5
d_call: .
clone_size: few
cdr3_aa: CASSNGAQADTQYF
cdr3_nt: TGTGCCAGCAGTAACGGGGCCCAGGCAGATACGCAGTATTTT

j_call: TRBJ2-7
cdr3_length: 14
v_call: TRBV11-2
d_call: .
clone_size: many
cdr3_aa: CASGRQVSGYEQYF
cdr3_nt: TGTGCCAGCGGTAGACAGGTTTCAGGCTACGAGCAGTACTTC

j_call: TRBJ2-7
cdr3_length: 16
v_call: TRBV20-1
d_call: TRBD1
clone_size: .
cdr3_aa: CSAPAPGQGNLYEQYF
cdr3_nt: TGCAGTGCCCCCGCCCCGGGACAGGGAAATCTCTACGAGCAGTACTTC

j_call: TRBJ2-3
cdr3_length: 15
v_call: TRBV12-3/TRBV12-4
d_call: TRBD1
clone_size: .
cdr3_aa: CASSPGQGQTDTQYF
cdr3_nt: TGTGCCAGCAGTCCGGGACAGGGTCAGACAGATACGCAGTATTTT

j_call: TRBJ1-4
cdr3_length: 15
v_call: TRBV20-1
d_call: .
clone_size: .
cdr3_aa: CSAPVAGSRHEKLFF
cdr3_nt: TGCAGTGCTCCTGTAGCGGGGTCCCGCCATGAAAAACTGTTTTTT

j_call: TRBJ2-7
cdr3_length: 12
v_call: TRBV29-1
d_call: TRBD2
clone_size: few
cdr3_aa: CSVDSGGHEQYF
cdr3_nt: TGCAGCGTTGATAGCGGGGGCCACGAGCAGTACTTC

j_call: TRBJ2-2
cdr3_length: 17
v_call: TRBV11-3
d_call: .
clone_size: .
cdr3_aa: CASSRDFVQGRTGELFF
cdr3_nt: TGTGCCAGCAGCCGGGATTTTGTCCAAGGGCGGACCGGGGAGCTGTTTTTT

j_call: TRBJ1-2
cdr3_length: 15
v_call: TRBV18
d_call: .
clone_size: few
cdr3_aa: CASSPQGGLSYGYTF
cdr3_nt: TGTGCCAGCTCACCTCAGGGTGGCTTGAGCTATGGCTACACCTTC

j_call: TRBJ1-1
cdr3_length: 15
v_call: TRBV5-1
d_call: TRBD1
clone_size: .
cdr3_aa: CASSLVTGAGTEAFF
cdr3_nt: TGCGCCAGCAGCTTGGTTACAGGGGCGGGCACTGAAGCTTTCTTT

j_call: TRBJ2-5
cdr3_length: 13
v_call: TRBV7-8
d_call: .
clone_size: .
cdr3_aa: CASSLGDQETQYF
cdr3_nt: TGTGCCAGCAGCTTGGGGGACCAAGAGACCCAGTACTTC

j_call: TRBJ2-1
cdr3_length: 12
v_call: TRBV12-3/TRBV12-4
d_call: TRBD1
clone_size: .
cdr3_aa: CASQGQGNEQFF
cdr3_nt: TGTGCCAGCCAAGGACAGGGAAATGAGCAGTTCTTC

j_call: TRBJ1-5
cdr3_length: 16
v_call: TRBV5-1
d_call: .
clone_size: .
cdr3_aa: CARSLDGRGGNQPQHF
cdr3_nt: TGCGCCCGCAGCTTGGATGGGAGGGGCGGCAATCAGCCCCAGCATTTT

j_call: TRBJ2-7
cdr3_length: 9
v_call: TRBV20-1
d_call: .
clone_size: .
cdr3_aa: CSALHEQYF
cdr3_nt: TGCAGTGCTCTCCACGAGCAGTACTTC

j_call: TRBJ2-7
cdr3_length: 12
v_call: TRBV12-3/TRBV12-4
d_call: TRBD1
clone_size: .
cdr3_aa: CASKGAGDEQYF
cdr3_nt: TGTGCCAGCAAGGGGGCGGGTGACGAGCAGTACTTC

j_call: TRBJ2-1
cdr3_length: 15
v_call: TRBV6-2/TRBV6-3
d_call: .
clone_size: .
cdr3_aa: CASSSLGTAGDEQFF
cdr3_nt: TGTGCCAGCAGTTCTCTTGGGACGGCTGGGGATGAGCAGTTCTTC

j_call: TRBJ2-1
cdr3_length: 13
v_call: TRBV25-1
d_call: TRBD2
clone_size: .
cdr3_aa: CASKGTSGGEQFF
cdr3_nt: TGTGCCAGCAAGGGGACTAGCGGGGGTGAGCAGTTCTTC

j_call: TRBJ2-7
cdr3_length: 12
v_call: TRBV28
d_call: .
clone_size: .
cdr3_aa: CASDSSSYEQYF
cdr3_nt: TGTGCCAGTGACAGTTCTAGCTACGAGCAGTACTTC

j_call: TRBJ1-5
cdr3_length: 15
v_call: TRBV3-1
d_call: TRBD1
clone_size: .
cdr3_aa: CASSPGGGRNQPQHF
cdr3_nt: TGTGCCAGCAGCCCAGGGGGCGGACGGAATCAGCCCCAGCATTTT

j_call: TRBJ1-2
cdr3_length: 13
v_call: TRBV27
d_call: .
clone_size: few
cdr3_aa: CASRRDLGYGYTF
cdr3_nt: TGTGCCAGCAGACGGGACCTGGGATATGGCTACACCTTC

j_call: TRBJ2-5
cdr3_length: 14
v_call: TRBV6-6
d_call: TRBD1
clone_size: .
cdr3_aa: CASSSTTGGKTQYF
cdr3_nt: TGTGCCAGCAGTTCCACGACAGGGGGAAAGACCCAGTACTTC

j_call: TRBJ1-2
cdr3_length: 14
v_call: TRBV11-2
d_call: TRBD1
clone_size: .
cdr3_aa: CASSSSGQGYGYTF
cdr3_nt: TGTGCCAGCAGCTCATCAGGACAGGGTTATGGCTACACCTTC

j_call: TRBJ2-1
cdr3_length: 16
v_call: TRBV10-3
d_call: TRBD1
clone_size: .
cdr3_aa: CAISDPDRVSYNEQFF
cdr3_nt: TGTGCCATCAGTGACCCGGACAGGGTATCCTACAATGAGCAGTTCTTC

j_call: TRBJ2-7
cdr3_length: 16
v_call: TRBV5-6
d_call: .
clone_size: .
cdr3_aa: CASSPAVGGASYEQYF
cdr3_nt: TGTGCCAGCAGTCCCGCCGTGGGGGGCGCATCCTACGAGCAGTACTTC

j_call: TRBJ2-7
cdr3_length: 14
v_call: TRBV27
d_call: TRBD1
clone_size: .
cdr3_aa: CASSFGQGVYEQYF
cdr3_nt: TGTGCCAGCAGTTTTGGGCAGGGGGTCTACGAGCAGTACTTC

j_call: TRBJ2-1
cdr3_length: 14
v_call: TRBV2
d_call: TRBD2
clone_size: .
cdr3_aa: CASSGGLAATEQFF
cdr3_nt: TGTGCCAGCAGTGGAGGACTAGCGGCAACGGAGCAGTTCTTC

j_call: TRBJ2-1
cdr3_length: 16
v_call: TRBV24-1
d_call: TRBD1
clone_size: few
cdr3_aa: CATSDRDRGTFNEQFF
cdr3_nt: TGTGCCACCAGTGATAGGGACAGGGGGACCTTCAATGAGCAGTTCTTC

j_call: TRBJ2-7
cdr3_length: 14
v_call: TRBV5-1
d_call: .
clone_size: .
cdr3_aa: CASQANTGSDEQYF
cdr3_nt: TGCGCCAGCCAGGCTAACACTGGCAGCGACGAGCAGTACTTC

j_call: TRBJ2-5
cdr3_length: 14
v_call: TRBV2
d_call: .
clone_size: .
cdr3_aa: CASSRQSLRETQYF
cdr3_nt: TGTGCCAGCAGTCGTCAGTCCTTGAGGGAGACCCAGTACTTC

j_call: TRBJ2-5
cdr3_length: 14
v_call: TRBV2
d_call: .
clone_size: once
cdr3_aa: CAGSGVGRTETQYF
cdr3_nt: TGTGCCGGCAGCGGTGTGGGCCGCACGGAGACCCAGTACTTC

j_call: TRBJ2-1
cdr3_length: 13
v_call: TRBV5-1
d_call: .
clone_size: .
cdr3_aa: CASTEPSYNEQFF
cdr3_nt: TGCGCCAGCACAGAACCCTCCTACAATGAGCAGTTCTTC

j_call: TRBJ2-6
cdr3_length: 18
v_call: TRBV7-6
d_call: TRBD2
clone_size: .
cdr3_aa: CASSGWTSGTSGANVLTF
cdr3_nt: TGTGCCAGCAGCGGGTGGACTAGCGGGACATCCGGGGCCAACGTCCTGACTTTC

j_call: TRBJ2-4
cdr3_length: 16
v_call: TRBV7-2
d_call: TRBD2
clone_size: few
cdr3_aa: CASSLDGGVTKNIQYF
cdr3_nt: TGTGCCAGCAGCTTAGACGGGGGGGTGACCAAAAACATTCAGTACTTC

j_call: TRBJ2-3
cdr3_length: 13
v_call: TRBV24-1
d_call: .
clone_size: .
cdr3_aa: CATSDQGRDTQYF
cdr3_nt: TGTGCCACCAGTGACCAAGGGCGGGATACGCAGTATTTT

j_call: TRBJ2-7
cdr3_length: 14
v_call: TRBV20-1
d_call: .
clone_size: .
cdr3_aa: CSAALPGGPYEQYF
cdr3_nt: TGCAGTGCCGCCCTACCGGGGGGCCCCTACGAGCAGTACTTC

j_call: TRBJ2-1
cdr3_length: 11
v_call: TRBV15
d_call: TRBD2
clone_size: .
cdr3_aa: CATRGGVEQFF
cdr3_nt: TGTGCCACCCGCGGGGGAGTTGAGCAGTTCTTC

j_call: TRBJ2-1
cdr3_length: 16
v_call: TRBV4-3
d_call: TRBD2
clone_size: .
cdr3_aa: CASSLRLAGEGDEQFF
cdr3_nt: TGCGCCAGCAGCCTCCGACTAGCGGGAGAAGGTGATGAGCAGTTCTTC

j_call: TRBJ2-3
cdr3_length: 15
v_call: TRBV20-1
d_call: .
clone_size: many
cdr3_aa: CSAPNRAEFTDTQYF
cdr3_nt: TGCAGTGCTCCAAACAGGGCCGAATTCACAGATACGCAGTATTTT

j_call: TRBJ2-2
cdr3_length: 16
v_call: TRBV28
d_call: .
clone_size: .
cdr3_aa: CASSSSVWKGTGELFF
cdr3_nt: TGTGCCAGCAGTTCATCAGTCTGGAAGGGCACCGGGGAGCTGTTTTTT

j_call: TRBJ2-3
cdr3_length: 12
v_call: TRBV29-1
d_call: .
clone_size: .
cdr3_aa: CSVDKDADTQYF
cdr3_nt: TGCAGCGTTGATAAGGACGCAGATACGCAGTATTTT

j_call: TRBJ2-7
cdr3_length: 14
v_call: TRBV12-3/TRBV12-4
d_call: TRBD1
clone_size: .
cdr3_aa: CASSFRQGAYEQYF
cdr3_nt: TGTGCCAGCAGTTTTAGACAGGGCGCCTACGAGCAGTACTTC

j_call: TRBJ2-7
cdr3_length: 16
v_call: TRBV11-3
d_call: TRBD2
clone_size: many
cdr3_aa: CASSSGGQVPSYEQYF
cdr3_nt: TGTGCCAGCAGCTCGGGGGGGCAGGTACCTTCCTACGAGCAGTACTTC

j_call: TRBJ1-1
cdr3_length: 15
v_call: TRBV28
d_call: .
clone_size: .
cdr3_aa: CATVQSGRMNTEAFF
cdr3_nt: TGTGCCACCGTACAATCGGGCCGAATGAACACTGAAGCTTTCTTT

j_call: TRBJ2-5
cdr3_length: 12
v_call: TRBV4-2
d_call: .
clone_size: .
cdr3_aa: CASSQVRLEQYF
cdr3_nt: TGTGCCAGCAGCCAAGTCCGCTTGGAGCAGTACTTC

j_call: TRBJ1-4
cdr3_length: 14
v_call: TRBV12-3/TRBV12-4
d_call: .
clone_size: .
cdr3_aa: CASSLIGGGEKLFF
cdr3_nt: TGTGCCAGCAGTCTGATCGGGGGAGGGGAAAAACTGTTTTTT

j_call: TRBJ2-4
cdr3_length: 16
v_call: TRBV28
d_call: .
clone_size: .
cdr3_aa: CASSLSLLLAKNIQYF
cdr3_nt: TGTGCCAGCAGTTTGTCGCTACTGCTAGCCAAAAACATTCAGTACTTC

j_call: TRBJ2-2
cdr3_length: 17
v_call: TRBV24-1
d_call: .
clone_size: .
cdr3_aa: CATSDDPAQGFTGELFF
cdr3_nt: TGTGCCACCAGTGATGACCCGGCTCAGGGGTTCACCGGGGAGCTGTTTTTT

j_call: TRBJ2-6
cdr3_length: 13
v_call: TRBV10-3
d_call: .
clone_size: few
cdr3_aa: CAITSSGANVLTF
cdr3_nt: TGTGCCATCACCTCCTCTGGGGCCAACGTCCTGACTTTC

j_call: TRBJ1-1
cdr3_length: 18
v_call: TRBV27
d_call: TRBD1
clone_size: .
cdr3_aa: CASRVKSGTEYMNTEAFF
cdr3_nt: TGTGCCAGCCGAGTTAAGAGCGGGACAGAGTATATGAACACTGAAGCTTTCTTT

j_call: TRBJ2-7
cdr3_length: 13
v_call: TRBV7-3
d_call: .
clone_size: .
cdr3_aa: CASSFTGQYEQYF
cdr3_nt: TGTGCCAGCAGCTTTACAGGACAGTACGAGCAGTACTTC

j_call: TRBJ1-1
cdr3_length: 13
v_call: TRBV6-2/TRBV6-3
d_call: .
clone_size: .
cdr3_aa: CASSYGGGTEAFF
cdr3_nt: TGTGCCAGCAGTTATGGGGGAGGCACTGAAGCTTTCTTT

j_call: TRBJ2-5
cdr3_length: 14
v_call: TRBV20-1
d_call: TRBD2
clone_size: .
cdr3_aa: CSAPGGPSGETQYF
cdr3_nt: TGCAGTGCGCCGGGAGGGCCCTCGGGAGAGACCCAGTACTTC

j_call: TRBJ1-1
cdr3_length: 12
v_call: TRBV15
d_call: .
clone_size: once
cdr3_aa: CATSSGETEAFF
cdr3_nt: TGTGCCACCAGCAGCGGGGAAACCGAAGCTTTCTTT